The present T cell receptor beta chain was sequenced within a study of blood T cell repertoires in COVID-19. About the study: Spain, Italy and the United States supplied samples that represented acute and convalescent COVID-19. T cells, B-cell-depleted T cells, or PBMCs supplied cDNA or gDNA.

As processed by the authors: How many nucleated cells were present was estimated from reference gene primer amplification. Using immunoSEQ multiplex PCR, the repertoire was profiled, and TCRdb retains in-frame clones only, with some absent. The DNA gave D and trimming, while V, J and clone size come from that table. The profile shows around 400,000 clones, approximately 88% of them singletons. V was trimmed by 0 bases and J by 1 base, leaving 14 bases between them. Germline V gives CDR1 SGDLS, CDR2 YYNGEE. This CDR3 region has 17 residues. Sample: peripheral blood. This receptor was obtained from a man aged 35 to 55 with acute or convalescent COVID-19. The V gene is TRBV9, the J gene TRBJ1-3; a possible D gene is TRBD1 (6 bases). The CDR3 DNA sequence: TGTGCCAGCAGCGTAGCTCTTGCTACAGGGTCTGGAAACACCATATATTTT. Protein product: CASSVALATGSGNTIYF.